This TCR beta chain was captured in a study of blood T cell repertoires in COVID-19 (TCRdb year 2020). A note on the overall study: Samples from collaborators originated in the United States, Italy and Spain and spanned both the acute and convalescent phases of COVID-19. The prospective study material was composed of cDNA or gDNA derived from T cells, B-cell-depleted T cells, or PBMCs. The dataset comprised deeply sampled blood TCRbeta repertoires from subjects exposed to, actively infected with, or recovered from COVID-19. A freely available public database, intended as a resource for researchers studying the immune response to SARS-CoV-2, is where the repertoires were released. Samples were obtained from the ongoing ImmuneRACE study (first 160 participants) and from over 1,000 subjects provided by 6 global collaborators. Sample metadata almost always included a de-identified subject ID, COVID-19 status, age in years and sex. Where HLA class I and class II types were available, the types were taken from metadata supplied by the sample provider, not from assay-based typing.

In the case of this clone: Its antigen remains undetermined. Per-base quality was not reported, and no clone a single base away is much larger than it.

The immunoSEQ Assay, a bias-controlled multiplex PCR, was used to amplify TCRbeta CDR3 regions from genomic DNA. The study's processing was this. Within the assay, amplification of reference gene primers was used to estimate how many nucleated cells each sample contained. To quantify the absolute abundance of each unique TCRbeta CDR3 rearrangement, sequence reads were collapsed and filtered. Productive Simpson clonality was computed per sample as the square root of Simpson's diversity index over productive rearrangements. TCRdb mirrors the immuneACCESS table, restricted to in-frame sequences. Some clones are absent from its copies; in checked studies, under half trace to an unresolved V gene, and the reason for the others is unknown. The V and J calls and clone size are taken from that table; D and trimming were inferred from the DNA. In this sample the table shows more than 250,000 clones, just under 90% of which occur a single time. The top ten clones comprise roughly 6.1% of the sample.

Broad study findings and their caveats: Clinical and demographic metadata were provided uncurated, with the amount varying by source and participant.

One collaborating source in Seattle enrolled patients while the patients were actively infected and followed the patients over time throughout the course of disease. Collaborating institutions collected whole blood in K2EDTA tubes following their own protocols. For TCRbeta analysis, collaborators shipped samples as frozen whole blood, isolated PBMCs, or DNA extracted from either of those sample types. The clonotype comes from a woman in her forties or fifties with COVID-19, enrolled during active disease. Sample: peripheral blood.

The CDR3 here reads CASSYYAYNQPQHF. The nucleotide sequence is TGTGCCAGCAGTTATTACGCGTACAATCAGCCCCAGCATTTT. The chain is encoded by TRBV6-2 or TRBV6-3 joined to TRBJ1-5; the D segment cannot be called with confidence. The germline V gene provides CDR1 MNHEY and CDR2 SVGEGT. There are 14 amino acids in the CDR3, from cysteine to phenylalanine inclusive. This entry keeps only the CDR3 DNA: 42 bases, framed from base 1. V loses 3 bases, J loses 3 bases, and the germline ends lie 9 bases apart.